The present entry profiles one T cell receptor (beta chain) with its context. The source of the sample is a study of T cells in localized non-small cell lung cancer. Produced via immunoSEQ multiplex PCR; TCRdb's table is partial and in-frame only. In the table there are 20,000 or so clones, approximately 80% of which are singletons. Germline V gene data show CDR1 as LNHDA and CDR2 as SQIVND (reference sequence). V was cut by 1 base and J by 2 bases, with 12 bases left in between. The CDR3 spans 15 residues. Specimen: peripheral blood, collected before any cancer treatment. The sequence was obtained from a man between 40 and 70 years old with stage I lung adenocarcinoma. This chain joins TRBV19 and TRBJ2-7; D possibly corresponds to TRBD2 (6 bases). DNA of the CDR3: TGTGCCAGTAGTATAGCAGGGCGGGGAGCCTACGAGCAGTACTTC. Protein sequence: CASSIAGRGAYEQYF.